This T cell receptor (beta chain) is drawn from a study of early T cells in non-severe SARS-CoV-2 infection. Study-level background: Sequenced material consisted of bulk RNA (from unsorted whole blood), and chains were unpaired. Study-wide findings and caveats: Missing private and CD4 specificities, VDJdb matching favored anti-spike CD8 responses.

In its sample, this clonotype was seen a few times. Its antigen remains unidentified. Attachment of unique molecular identifiers was made to individual cDNA molecules. One entry per CDR3 protein results from TCRdb running MiXCR on the 5' RACE reads. Here the sample spans 55,000 to 75,000 distinct CDR3 sequences, about a tenth being singletons. V lost 3 bases, J lost 8 bases, and 17 bases lay in between. CDR1 is SGHRS, CDR2 YFSETQ, per germline. This CDR3 spans 14 amino acids. This TCR was recovered from an adult who was a healthcare worker with PCR-confirmed SARS-CoV-2 infection or an uninfected control (not recorded which). The specimen sequenced was whole blood. The chain carries TRBV5-1 and TRBJ1-1, with D tentatively TRBD1 (5 bases). This CDR3 reads CASSSTWDGLEAFF. CDR3 bases: TGCGCCAGCAGCTCTACCTGGGACGGACTCGAAGCTTTCTTT.